This T cell receptor (beta chain) stems from a study of T cell responses to AZD1222 COVID-19 vaccine. Looking at the study overall: Samples with a second dose at about 4 or about 12 weeks were pooled together.

Findings and limits, study-wide: Donors were mostly white British, more females; clonal diversity possibly underestimated. Scientists sampled the repertoires only once the peak T cell response had passed.

The method was immunoSEQ multiplex PCR; TCRdb's version includes in-frame clones alone and lacks a portion of them. Here the sample spans some 120,000 clones, 87% being singletons. Note on this clone: Its specificity is not known.

The CDR3 extends over 13 amino acids. J was trimmed by 7 bases and V by 5 bases; bases with no gene match: 4. Germline values: CDR1 LNHDA, CDR2 SQIVND (reference sequence). The chain has TRBV19 and TRBJ2-1; 8 bases fit TRBD2. This sequence was found in an adult in good health. This material consisted of peripheral blood, taken on day 0 of AZD1222 vaccination. The CDR3 DNA reads as TGTGCCAGTAGTCTTCTAGCGGGTAATGAGCAGTTCTTC. Its translation: CASSLLAGNEQFF.